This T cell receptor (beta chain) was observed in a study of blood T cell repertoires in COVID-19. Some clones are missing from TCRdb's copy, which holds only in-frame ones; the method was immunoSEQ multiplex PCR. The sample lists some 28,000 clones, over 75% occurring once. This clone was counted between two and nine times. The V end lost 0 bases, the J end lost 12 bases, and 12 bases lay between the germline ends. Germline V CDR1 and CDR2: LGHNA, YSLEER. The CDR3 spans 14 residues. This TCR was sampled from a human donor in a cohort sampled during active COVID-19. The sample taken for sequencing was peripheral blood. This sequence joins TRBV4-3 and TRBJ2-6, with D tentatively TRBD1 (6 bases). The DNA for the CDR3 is TGCGCCAGCAGCCAAGAGGGGGCTTACCCCGTCCTGACTTTC. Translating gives CASSQEGAYPVLTF.